These 21 T cell receptor beta chains originate from one sample sequenced in a study of T cell responses to AZD1222 COVID-19 vaccine. Data came from immunoSEQ multiplex PCR; TCRdb stores just in-frame clones and leaves some out. The data contain 130,000 to 150,000 clones, approximately 93% of them singletons. The sample in question was peripheral blood, obtained after recovery from COVID-19. Receptor source: an adult who had recovered from COVID-19.

The J gene is TRBJ2-6, the V gene TRBV28; D is perhaps TRBD2 (5 bases). The CDR3 runs to 20 residues. The V gene's germline CDR1 is MDHEN and CDR2 SYDVKM. V was cut by 4 bases and J by 0 bases, with 22 bases left in between. DNA of the CDR3: TGTGCCAGCAGTTCCCCTTCAGTCTCCCCGAGGGACTCTGGGGCCAACGTCCTGACTTTC. This codes for CASSSPSVSPRDSGANVLTF.

The chain is built from TRBV7-8 and TRBJ1-1, with D tentatively TRBD1 (6 bases). Germline loops: CDR1 SGHVS, CDR2 FQNEAQ. V was clipped by 5 bases and J by 11 bases, with 18 bases between them. The CDR3 is 13 amino acids. The CDR3 spells CASSRWGAGEAFF. For the CDR3, the DNA is TGTGCCAGCAGCCGATGGGGGGCCGGGGAGGCTTTCTTT.

The J gene is TRBJ2-1, the V gene TRBV9, with 10 bases matching TRBD1. V dropped 3 bases and J dropped 6; count of bases not matched to a gene: 15. This CDR3 contains 18 residues. Per the germline V gene, CDR1 is SGDLS and CDR2 is YYNGEE. The CDR3: CASSAKFGGQGNGNEQFF. The CDR3 coding sequence is TGTGCCAGCAGCGCAAAGTTTGGGGGACAGGGGAATGGCAATGAGCAGTTCTTC.

The chain joins TRBV11-2 to TRBJ1-2; no clear D gene. The CDR3 is 15 amino acids. V dropped 0 bases and J dropped 4 bases, with 12 bases sitting between them. Germline V gene lookup returns CDR1 SGHAT and CDR2 FQNNGV. The CDR3 loop is CASSLDLGWGYGYTF. The CDR3 DNA reads TGTGCCAGCAGCTTAGATTTGGGCTGGGGCTATGGCTACACCTTC.

The chain carries TRBV2 and TRBJ2-7; D perhaps matches TRBD1 (6 bases). CDR3 length: 13 amino acids. V lost 2 bases and J lost 2, with 7 bases in between. Germline values: CDR1 SNHLY, CDR2 FYNNEI. The CDR3 DNA reads as TGTGCCAGCAGTGAATCAGGGGCCTACGAGCAGTACTTC. Translated, it gives CASSESGAYEQYF.

This clone was seen just once. The chain recombines TRBV28 with TRBJ2-3; 16 positions agree with TRBD2. With V trimmed by 5 bases and J by 2 bases, 16 bases remained unmatched. Germline V gene sequence: CDR1 MDHEN, CDR2 SYDVKM. This CDR3 spans 21 amino acids. The CDR3 loop is CASSTPLIPGLAGGNTDTQYF. The CDR3 region has the DNA TGTGCCAGCAGTACCCCGTTGATTCCGGGACTAGCGGGGGGGAACACAGATACGCAGTATTTT.

This sequence joins TRBV4-1 and TRBJ2-2; the D gene is possibly TRBD2 (5 bases). Germline V CDR1 and CDR2: MGHRA, YSYEKL. The CDR3 loop spans 15 amino acids. V shed 1 base and J shed 1 base, with 7 bases lying between them. Here the CDR3 reads CASSQGEWNTGELFF. CDR3 coding DNA: TGCGCCAGCAGCCAAGGGGAGTGGAACACCGGGGAGCTGTTTTTT.

The chain recombines TRBV27 with TRBJ1-1, with TRBD1 matching 7 bases. The CDR3 is 15 residues long. Germline CDR1 and CDR2: MNHEY and SMNVEV (reference sequence). The trim removed 3 bases at V and 4 bases at J, leaving 8 bases unmatched. CDR3 nucleotide sequence: TGTGCCAGCAGTTTGGCGAGGGGGCAGGCCACTGAAGCTTTCTTT. This encodes CASSLARGQATEAFF.

The rearrangement joins TRBV9 to TRBJ1-5, with D possibly TRBD1 on 6 matching bases. The V gene's germline CDR1 is SGDLS and CDR2 YYNGEE. The CDR3 has 14 amino acids. With 0 bases removed from V and 9 bases from J, the gap between germline ends came to 13 bases. Here the CDR3 DNA reads TGTGCCAGCAGCGTAGGAACAGGGCAAGGGCCCCAGCATTTT. It codes for CASSVGTGQGPQHF.

Here the CDR3 reads CASSLEAGTTGNTIYF. As DNA, the CDR3 is TGTGCCAGCAGCTTAGAGGCAGGGACTACGGGAAACACCATATATTTT. This sequence joins TRBV7-6 and TRBJ1-3, with a weak D call TRBD1 (5 bases). The CDR3 covers 16 residues. Germline V gene data show CDR1 as SGHVS and CDR2 as FNYEAQ. Trimming left V 1 base short and J 4 bases short, with 14 bases between.

V usage is TRBV2 and J usage is TRBJ2-7, with D hard to call. The V end was cut by 6 bases, the J end by 2 bases, with 14 bases between. CDR1 SNHLY and CDR2 FYNNEI come from the germline V gene. CDR3 length: 14 residues. CDR3 DNA: TGTGCCAGCAGCCATCCAGTGGGTCCCTACGAGCAGTACTTC. Translated, it gives CASSHPVGPYEQYF.

The V gene is TRBV19, the J gene TRBJ2-1, with D possibly matching TRBD1 (6 bases). Germline V CDR1 and CDR2: LNHDA, SQIVND (reference sequence). Between the trimmed V and J ends, which lost 3 bases and 5 bases, there was a span of 11 bases. This CDR3 contains 14 residues. CDR3 protein: CASSISGAHNEQFF. Written as DNA, the CDR3 is TGTGCCAGTAGTATCTCAGGGGCCCACAATGAGCAGTTCTTC.

The chain has TRBV27 and TRBJ2-7, with 9 nucleotides matching TRBD2. Trimming took 6 bases from V and 2 from J; bases not matched to a gene: 5. The CDR3 spans 14 residues. Germline CDR1 and CDR2: MNHEY and SMNVEV (reference sequence). The CDR3 nucleotides are TGTGCCAGCAGCCCCCTAGCGGGAACCTACGAGCAGTACTTC. Amino acids: CASSPLAGTYEQYF.

This clone has a single count. The chain joins TRBV6-5 to TRBJ2-5; D is possibly TRBD2 (5 bases). Germline assignment: CDR1 MNHEY and CDR2 SVGAGI. Trimming took off 2 bases at V and 5 bases at J, with 12 bases between the two ends. The CDR3 is 14 amino acids. The CDR3 DNA reads TGTGCCAGCAGTTACGAGGGCCTTGGGGAGACCCAGTACTTC. The encoded protein is CASSYEGLGETQYF.

The chain couples TRBV5-6 to TRBJ2-5; D uncertain. Germline CDR1 reads SGHDT; CDR2 reads YYEEEE. The CDR3 runs 12 residues. V was trimmed by 0 bases and J by 3 bases, leaving 3 bases between them. In DNA form, the CDR3 reads TGTGCCAGCAGCTTGGGAAAAGAGACCCAGTACTTC. Its protein product is CASSLGKETQYF.

The J gene is TRBJ2-3, the V gene TRBV7-3; no clear D gene. The CDR3 contains 15 residues. The V gene lost 5 bases and the J gene lost 5 bases, with 17 bases spanning the gap. From germline, CDR1 is SGHTA and CDR2 FQGTGA. CDR3 protein: CASSPSTSVGDTQYF. CDR3 bases: TGTGCCAGCAGCCCGAGCACGAGCGTGGGAGATACGCAGTATTTT.

V gene TRBV19 combines with J gene TRBJ1-3; perhaps TRBD1 as D (5 bases). The germline CDR1 and CDR2 sequences are LNHDA and SQIVND (reference sequence). The CDR3 consists of 15 residues. V lost 2 bases and J lost 0, with 8 bases in between. The CDR3 is CASSILGLSGNTIYF. CDR3 nucleotides: TGTGCCAGTAGTATACTGGGACTCTCTGGAAACACCATATATTTT.

The V call is TRBV6-2 or TRBV6-3, the J call TRBJ1-5; D unclear. The CDR3 totals 15 residues. Germline CDR1 is MNHEY and CDR2 is SVGEGT. Trimming pared 0 bases from V and 7 bases from J, leaving 13 bases between. CDR3 amino acids: CASSYSMESGQPQHF. In DNA form, the CDR3 reads TGTGCCAGCAGTTACTCGATGGAATCCGGCCAGCCCCAGCATTTT.

The genes are TRBV6-1 and TRBJ2-3; D remains unclear. The CDR3 extends over 13 amino acids. V lost 1 base, J lost 4 bases, and 6 bases lay in between. Germline loops: CDR1 MNHNS, CDR2 SASEGT. The CDR3 bases are TGTGCCAGCAGTGAAGTCACCCCAGATACGCAGTATTTT. Translating it yields CASSEVTPDTQYF.

The rearrangement links TRBV4-1 to TRBJ2-5, with D possibly being TRBD1 (6 bases). CDR3 size: 16 residues. Between the trimmed V and J ends, which lost 2 bases and 0 bases, there was a span of 13 bases. CDR1 and CDR2 from the germline V gene are MGHRA and YSYEKL. This chain's CDR3 is CASSQPGHRDQETQYF. The CDR3 DNA reads as TGCGCCAGCAGCCAACCGGGACACCGTGACCAAGAGACCCAGTACTTC.

V usage is TRBV6-2 or TRBV6-3 and J usage is TRBJ1-4; 9 nucleotides agree with TRBD1. The V segment lost 2 bases and the J segment 6 bases; nucleotides outside the gene matches: 4. This CDR3 has 15 amino acids. Looked up from germline, CDR1 is MNHEY and CDR2 is SVGEGT. CDR3 sequence: CASSYPDRGHEKLFF. The CDR3 DNA sequence: TGTGCCAGCAGTTACCCGGACAGGGGACATGAAAAACTGTTTTTT.